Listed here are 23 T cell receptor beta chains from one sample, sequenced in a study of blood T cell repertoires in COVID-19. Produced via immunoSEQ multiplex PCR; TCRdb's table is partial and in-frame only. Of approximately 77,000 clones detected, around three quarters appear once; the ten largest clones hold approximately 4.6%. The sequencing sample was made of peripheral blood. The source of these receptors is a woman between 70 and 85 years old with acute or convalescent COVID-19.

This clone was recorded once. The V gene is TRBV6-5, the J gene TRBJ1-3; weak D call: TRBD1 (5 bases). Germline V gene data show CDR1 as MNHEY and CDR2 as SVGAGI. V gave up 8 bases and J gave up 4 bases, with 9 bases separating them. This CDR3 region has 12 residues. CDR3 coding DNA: TGTGCCAGCGGGGGGGACGGAAACACCATATATTTT. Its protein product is CASGGDGNTIYF.

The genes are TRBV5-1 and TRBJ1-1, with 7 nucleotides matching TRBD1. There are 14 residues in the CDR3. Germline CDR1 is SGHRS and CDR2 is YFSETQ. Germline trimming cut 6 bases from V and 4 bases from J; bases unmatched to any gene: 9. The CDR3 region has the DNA TGCGCCAGCACCCAGGGGGGTGGGGGCACTGAAGCTTTCTTT. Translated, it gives CASTQGGGGTEAFF.

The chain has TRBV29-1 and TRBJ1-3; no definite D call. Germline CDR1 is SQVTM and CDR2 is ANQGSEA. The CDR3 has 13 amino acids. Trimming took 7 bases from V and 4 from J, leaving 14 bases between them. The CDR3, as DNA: TGCAGCGCAGAGGAGGGCGCAGGAAACACCATATATTTT. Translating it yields CSAEEGAGNTIYF.

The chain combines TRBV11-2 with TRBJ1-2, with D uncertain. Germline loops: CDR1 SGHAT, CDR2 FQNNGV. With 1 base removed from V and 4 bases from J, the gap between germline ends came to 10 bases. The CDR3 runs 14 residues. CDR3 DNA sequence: TGTGCCAGCAGCTTAGGCGTAGATGGCTATGGCTACACCTTC. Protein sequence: CASSLGVDGYGYTF.

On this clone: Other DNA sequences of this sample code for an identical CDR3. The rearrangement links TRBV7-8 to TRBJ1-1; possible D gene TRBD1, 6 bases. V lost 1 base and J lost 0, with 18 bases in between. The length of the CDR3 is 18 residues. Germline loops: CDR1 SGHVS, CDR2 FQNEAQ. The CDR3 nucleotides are TGTGCCAGCAGCTTAGTTGGGTGGGGGGGCTCCTTGAACACTGAAGCTTTCTTT. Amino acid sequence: CASSLVGWGGSLNTEAFF.

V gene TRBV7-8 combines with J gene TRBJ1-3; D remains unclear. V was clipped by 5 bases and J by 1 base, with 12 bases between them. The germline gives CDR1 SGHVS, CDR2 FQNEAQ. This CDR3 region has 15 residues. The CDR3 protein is CASSPFGGSGNTIYF. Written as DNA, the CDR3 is TGTGCCAGCAGCCCATTTGGAGGTTCTGGAAACACCATATATTTT.

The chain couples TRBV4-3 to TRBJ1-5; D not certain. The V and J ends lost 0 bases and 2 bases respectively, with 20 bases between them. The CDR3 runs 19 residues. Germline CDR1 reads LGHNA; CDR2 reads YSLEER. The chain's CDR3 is CASSQECVVGGGCNQPQHF. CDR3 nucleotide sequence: TGCGCCAGCAGCCAAGAATGTGTGGTGGGAGGAGGGTGCAATCAGCCCCAGCATTTT.

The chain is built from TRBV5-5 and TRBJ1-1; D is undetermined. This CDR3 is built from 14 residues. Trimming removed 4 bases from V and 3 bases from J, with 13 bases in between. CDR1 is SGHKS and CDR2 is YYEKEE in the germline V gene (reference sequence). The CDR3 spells CASSVGGSYTEAFF. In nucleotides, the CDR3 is TGTGCCAGCAGCGTAGGCGGTAGTTACACTGAAGCTTTCTTT.

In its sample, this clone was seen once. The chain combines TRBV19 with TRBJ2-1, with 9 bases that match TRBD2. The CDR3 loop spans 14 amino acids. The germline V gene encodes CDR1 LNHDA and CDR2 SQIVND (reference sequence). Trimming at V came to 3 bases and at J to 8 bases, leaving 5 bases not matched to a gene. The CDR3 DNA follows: TGTGCCAGTAGTATGCGGGGGGGCGGCCATGAGCAGTTCTTC. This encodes CASSMRGGGHEQFF. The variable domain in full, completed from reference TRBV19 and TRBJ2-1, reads DGGITQSPKYLFRKEGQNVTLSCEQNLNHDAMYWYRQDPGQGLRLIYYSQIVNDFQKGDIAEGYSVSREKKESFPLTVTSAQKNPTAFYLCASSMRGGGHEQFFGPGTRLTVL.

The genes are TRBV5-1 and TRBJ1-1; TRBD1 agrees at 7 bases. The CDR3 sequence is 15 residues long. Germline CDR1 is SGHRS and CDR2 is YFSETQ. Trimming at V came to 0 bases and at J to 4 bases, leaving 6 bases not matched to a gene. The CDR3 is CASSLGGGGFTEAFF. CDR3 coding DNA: TGCGCCAGCAGCTTGGGAGGGGGCGGGTTCACTGAAGCTTTCTTT.

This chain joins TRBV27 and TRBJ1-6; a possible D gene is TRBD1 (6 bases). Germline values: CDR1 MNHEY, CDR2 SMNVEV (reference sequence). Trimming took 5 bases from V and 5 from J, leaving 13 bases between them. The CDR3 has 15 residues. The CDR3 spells CASSPIGQNNSPLHF. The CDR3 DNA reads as TGTGCCAGCAGTCCGATCGGACAGAATAATTCACCCCTCCACTTT.

CDR3 region: CASSESAGGEKLFF. CDR3 DNA sequence: TGCGCCAGCAGTGAGTCGGCAGGGGGGGAAAAACTGTTTTTT. The J gene is TRBJ1-4, the V gene TRBV10-2; TRBD1 matches 7 bases. The CDR3 covers 14 residues. The germline V gene encodes CDR1 WSHSY and CDR2 SAAADI. J gave up 8 bases and V 0 bases, and 3 bases lay outside the gene matches.

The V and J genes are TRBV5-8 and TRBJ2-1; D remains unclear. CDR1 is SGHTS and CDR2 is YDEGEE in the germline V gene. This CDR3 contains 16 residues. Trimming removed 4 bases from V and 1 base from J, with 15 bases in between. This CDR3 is CASSPDSGISYNEQFF. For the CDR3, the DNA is TGTGCCAGCAGCCCCGACTCGGGTATTTCCTACAATGAGCAGTTCTTC.

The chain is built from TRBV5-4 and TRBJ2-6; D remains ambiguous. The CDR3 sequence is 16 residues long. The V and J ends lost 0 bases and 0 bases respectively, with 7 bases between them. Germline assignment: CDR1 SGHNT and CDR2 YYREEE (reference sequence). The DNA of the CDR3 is TGTGCCAGCAGCTTGGTCGTTAACTCTGGGGCCAACGTCCTGACTTTC. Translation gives CASSLVVNSGANVLTF.

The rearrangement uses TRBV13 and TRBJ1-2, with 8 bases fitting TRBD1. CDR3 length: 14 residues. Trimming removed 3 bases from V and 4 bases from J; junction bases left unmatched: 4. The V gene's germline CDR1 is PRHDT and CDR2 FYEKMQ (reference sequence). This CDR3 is CASSFQGAPYGYTF. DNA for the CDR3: TGTGCCAGCAGCTTCCAGGGGGCTCCCTATGGCTACACCTTC.

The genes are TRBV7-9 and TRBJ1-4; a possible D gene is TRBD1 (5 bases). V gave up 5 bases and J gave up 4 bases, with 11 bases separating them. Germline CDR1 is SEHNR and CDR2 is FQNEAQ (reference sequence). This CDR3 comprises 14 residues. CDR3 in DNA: TGTGCCAGCAGCGTTGACAGATATAATGAAAAACTGTTTTTT. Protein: CASSVDRYNEKLFF.

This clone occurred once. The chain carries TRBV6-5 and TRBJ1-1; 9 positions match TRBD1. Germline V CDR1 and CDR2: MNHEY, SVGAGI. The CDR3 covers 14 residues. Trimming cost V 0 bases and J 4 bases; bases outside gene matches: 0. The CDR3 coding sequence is TGTGCCAGCAGTTACTCGACAGGGGGCACTGAAGCTTTCTTT. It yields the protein CASSYSTGGTEAFF.

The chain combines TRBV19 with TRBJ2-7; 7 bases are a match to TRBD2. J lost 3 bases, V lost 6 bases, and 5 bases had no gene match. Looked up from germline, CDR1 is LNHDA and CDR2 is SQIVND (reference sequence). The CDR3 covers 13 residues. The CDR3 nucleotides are TGTGCCAGTAGCTCTTGGGAGGGCTACGAGCAGTACTTC. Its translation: CASSSWEGYEQYF.

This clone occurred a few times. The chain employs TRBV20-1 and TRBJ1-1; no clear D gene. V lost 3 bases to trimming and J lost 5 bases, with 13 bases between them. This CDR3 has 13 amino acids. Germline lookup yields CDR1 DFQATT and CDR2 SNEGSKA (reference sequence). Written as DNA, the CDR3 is TGCAGTGCTAGTAGCGGGTCCGAAACTGAAGCTTTCTTT. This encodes CSASSGSETEAFF.

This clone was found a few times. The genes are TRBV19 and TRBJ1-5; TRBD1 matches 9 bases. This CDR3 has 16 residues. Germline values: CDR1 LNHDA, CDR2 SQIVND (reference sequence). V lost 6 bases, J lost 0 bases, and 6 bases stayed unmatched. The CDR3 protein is CASSRDRAYSNQPQHF. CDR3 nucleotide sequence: TGTGCCAGTAGCAGGGACAGGGCCTATAGCAATCAGCCCCAGCATTTT.

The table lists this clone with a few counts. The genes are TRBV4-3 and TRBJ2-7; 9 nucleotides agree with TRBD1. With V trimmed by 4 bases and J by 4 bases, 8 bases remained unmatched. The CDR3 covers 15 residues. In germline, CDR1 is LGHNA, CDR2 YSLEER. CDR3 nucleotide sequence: TGCGCCAGCAGCCTAGGCTGGACAGGGGAGTACGAGCAGTACTTC. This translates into CASSLGWTGEYEQYF.

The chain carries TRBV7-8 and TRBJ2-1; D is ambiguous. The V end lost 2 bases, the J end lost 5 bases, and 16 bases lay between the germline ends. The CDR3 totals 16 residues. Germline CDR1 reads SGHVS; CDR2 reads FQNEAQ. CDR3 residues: CASSLLGSFSDNEQFF. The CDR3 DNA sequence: TGTGCCAGCAGCTTACTAGGCAGTTTTTCCGACAATGAGCAGTTCTTC.

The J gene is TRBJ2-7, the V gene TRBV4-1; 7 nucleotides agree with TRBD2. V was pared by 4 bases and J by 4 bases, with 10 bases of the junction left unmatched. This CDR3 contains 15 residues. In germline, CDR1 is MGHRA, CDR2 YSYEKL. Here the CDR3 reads CASSPRSGAEYEQYF. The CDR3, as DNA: TGCGCCAGCAGCCCAAGGAGCGGGGCGGAATACGAGCAGTACTTC.